The clone carrying this TCR beta chain was recorded many times. Its antigen remains unidentified. These data belong to a study of T cells after yellow fever vaccination. Study details: Low-cell-number fractions underwent preparation using SMART-Seq v4 Ultra Low Input. Study results and limitations: The booster saw the reappearance of most primary-vaccination clones (approximately 97% CD4, 88% CD8).

The CDR3 sequence is 11 residues long. CDR1 is MNHNS and CDR2 is SASEGT in the germline V gene. Trimming removed 8 bases at V and 10 bases at J, with 14 bases between. A 5'RACE template-switching step, the method used to make TCR cDNA, added a universal primer site and UMIs. MiXCR was run by TCRdb on the 5' RACE reads, yielding one entry per CDR3 protein. The sample gives around 310,000 distinct CDR3 sequences, about 3.5% of which show up once; around 24% is in the top ten. The receptor was isolated from a man aged 18 to 30 who received the YFV17D yellow fever vaccine. This specimen was PBMCs, taken on the day of the yellow fever booster vaccination. The chain links TRBV6-1 to TRBJ1-1; tentative D call: TRBD1 (6 bases). In nucleotides, the CDR3 is TGTGCCAGCGCAAAGGGGGTGAGAGCTTTCTTT. Translating gives CASAKGVRAFF.